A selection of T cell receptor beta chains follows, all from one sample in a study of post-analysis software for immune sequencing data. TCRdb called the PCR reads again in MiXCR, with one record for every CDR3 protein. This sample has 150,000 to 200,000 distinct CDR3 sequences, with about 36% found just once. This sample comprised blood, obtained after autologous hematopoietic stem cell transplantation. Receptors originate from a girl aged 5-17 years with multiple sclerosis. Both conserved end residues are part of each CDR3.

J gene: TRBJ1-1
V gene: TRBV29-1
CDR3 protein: CSVEATGGRTEAFF

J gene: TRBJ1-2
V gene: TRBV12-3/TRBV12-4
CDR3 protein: CASSLAAANGYTF

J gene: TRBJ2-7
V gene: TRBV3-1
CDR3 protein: CASSQAFDRVYEQYF

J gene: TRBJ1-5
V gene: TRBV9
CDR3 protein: CASSALPRQVNQPQHF

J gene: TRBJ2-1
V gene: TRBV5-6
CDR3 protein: CANSWVGGAGVYNEQFF

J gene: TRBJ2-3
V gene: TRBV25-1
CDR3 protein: CASSPPGLAADTQYF

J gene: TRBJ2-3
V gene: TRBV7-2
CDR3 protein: CASSLEASGSTDTQYF

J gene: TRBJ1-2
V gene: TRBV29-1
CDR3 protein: CSVKTGGSGYTF

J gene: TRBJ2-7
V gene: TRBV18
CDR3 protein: CASSPSRLAYEQYF

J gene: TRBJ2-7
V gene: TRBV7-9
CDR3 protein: CASSAEAGGEHNEQYF

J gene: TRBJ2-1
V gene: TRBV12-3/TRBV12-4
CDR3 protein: CASSLRDSYNEQFF

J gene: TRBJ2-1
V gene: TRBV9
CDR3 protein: CASSAAGGEQFF

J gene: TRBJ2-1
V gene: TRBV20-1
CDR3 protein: CSARGSGRPFF

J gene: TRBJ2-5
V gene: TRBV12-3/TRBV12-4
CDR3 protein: CASSRSERGQYF

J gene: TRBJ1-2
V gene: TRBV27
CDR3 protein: CASSLGGGTGYGYTF

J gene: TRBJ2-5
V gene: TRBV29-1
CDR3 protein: CSAETVWDRDTGQETQYF

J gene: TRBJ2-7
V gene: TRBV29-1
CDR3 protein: CSVGAQVDEQYF

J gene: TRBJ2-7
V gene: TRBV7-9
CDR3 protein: CASSPGTGRYEQYF

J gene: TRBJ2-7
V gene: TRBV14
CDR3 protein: CASSTGQGDEQYF

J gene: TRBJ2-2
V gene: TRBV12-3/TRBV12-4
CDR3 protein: CASSARVSGRRPGELFF

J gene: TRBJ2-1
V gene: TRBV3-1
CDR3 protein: CASSQGTSGSAGQFF

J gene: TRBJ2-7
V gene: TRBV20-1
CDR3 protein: CSARKGRESYEQYF

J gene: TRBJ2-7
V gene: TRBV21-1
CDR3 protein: CASSERRPGLAGVVSYEQYF

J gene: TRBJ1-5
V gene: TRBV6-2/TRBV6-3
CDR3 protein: CASSPTGAPFQPQHF

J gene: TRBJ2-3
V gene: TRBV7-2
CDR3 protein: CASSLTSGRVVTDTQYF

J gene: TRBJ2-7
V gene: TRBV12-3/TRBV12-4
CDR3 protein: CASSLQLAGSYEQYF

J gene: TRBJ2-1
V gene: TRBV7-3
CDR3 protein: CASSLTQLAPNEQFF